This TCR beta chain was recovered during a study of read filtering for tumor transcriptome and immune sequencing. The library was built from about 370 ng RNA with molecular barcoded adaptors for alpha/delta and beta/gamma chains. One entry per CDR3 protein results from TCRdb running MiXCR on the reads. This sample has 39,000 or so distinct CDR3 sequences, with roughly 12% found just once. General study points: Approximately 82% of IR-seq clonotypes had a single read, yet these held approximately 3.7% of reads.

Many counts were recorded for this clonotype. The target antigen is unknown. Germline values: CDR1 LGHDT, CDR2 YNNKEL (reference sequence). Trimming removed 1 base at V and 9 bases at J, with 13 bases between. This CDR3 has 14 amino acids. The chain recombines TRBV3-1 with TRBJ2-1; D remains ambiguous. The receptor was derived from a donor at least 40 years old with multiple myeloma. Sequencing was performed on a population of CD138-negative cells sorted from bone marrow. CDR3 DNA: TGTGCCAGCAGCCAAGGTGGTGCTATCCCTGAGCAGTTCTTC. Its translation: CASSQGGAIPEQFF.